One and the same sample provided the 20 T cell receptor beta chains below, sequenced in a study of blood T cell repertoires in COVID-19. TCRdb's copy holds only in-frame clones and misses some; the assay was immunoSEQ multiplex PCR. The repertoire includes around 100,000 clones, roughly 69% of them detected once, and 5% to 6.5% sits in the top ten. The sequenced sample was peripheral blood. These receptor sequences come from an elderly man with acute or convalescent COVID-19.

This chain links TRBV7-9 with TRBJ1-1, with 7 bases aligning to TRBD1. Germline CDR1 is SEHNR and CDR2 is FQNEAQ (reference sequence). CDR3 length equals 14 residues. V dropped 5 bases and J dropped 1; count of bases not matched to a gene: 4. CDR3 region: CASSPTGWNTEAFF. In DNA, the CDR3 is TGTGCCAGCAGCCCGACAGGGTGGAACACTGAAGCTTTCTTT.

The chain uses TRBV19 and TRBJ2-1; D unresolved. Trimming left V 5 bases short and J 4 bases short, with 18 bases between. This CDR3 comprises 16 residues. Germline CDR1 LNHDA, CDR2 SQIVND (reference sequence). CDR3 loop: CASSPLDSLSYNEQFF. For the CDR3, the DNA is TGTGCCAGTAGTCCCCTTGATAGCCTCTCATACAATGAGCAGTTCTTC. The variable domain in full, with the rest retrieved from reference TRBV19 and TRBJ2-1, is DGGITQSPKYLFRKEGQNVTLSCEQNLNHDAMYWYRQDPGQGLRLIYYSQIVNDFQKGDIAEGYSVSREKKESFPLTVTSAQKNPTAFYLCASSPLDSLSYNEQFFGPGTRLTVL.

A word on this clone: Other DNA variants within this sample encode the same CDR3. The chain is built from TRBV11-3 and TRBJ2-5; D remains unclear. CDR3 length: 12 amino acids. Germline V gives CDR1 SGHNT, CDR2 YENEEA. Trimming removed 1 base from V and 4 bases from J, with 4 bases in between. The CDR3 nucleotides read TGTGCCAGCAGCTTAGGCAGAGAGACCCAGTACTTC. Amino acids: CASSLGRETQYF.

This chain links TRBV5-6 with TRBJ2-7; 7 nucleotides match TRBD1. Trimming took 2 bases from V and 3 from J; bases not matched to a gene: 11. Germline V gene data show CDR1 as SGHDT and CDR2 as YYEEEE. The CDR3 is 16 amino acids. As DNA, the CDR3 is TGTGCCAGCAGCTTATCCTATTTCAGGGGGAACTACGAGCAGTACTTC. This encodes CASSLSYFRGNYEQYF.

V usage is TRBV21-1 and J usage is TRBJ2-6; TRBD2, as called in the table, went unchecked against the DNA. TRBV21-1 is annotated as a pseudogene. The CDR3 sequence is 18 residues long. The CDR3 DNA follows: TGTGCCAGCAGCAAACGTCCTCCTCTCCCCTCTGGGGCCAACGTCCTGACTTTC. Translating gives CASSKRPPLPSGANVLTF.

This clone was counted only a few times. The chain links TRBV12-3 or TRBV12-4 to TRBJ1-2; no clear D gene. Trimming took 3 bases from V and 3 from J, leaving 8 bases between them. The CDR3 loop spans 13 amino acids. The CDR3 coding sequence is TGTGCCAGCAGTTTTGACTCCTACTATGGCTACACCTTC. Translated: CASSFDSYYGYTF.

The V call is TRBV7-2, the J call TRBJ1-6; 7 bases agree with TRBD1. CDR1 is SGHTA and CDR2 is FQGNSA in the germline V gene. V lost 3 bases to trimming and J lost 7 bases; unmatched junction nucleotides: 9. The CDR3 runs 16 residues. CDR3 DNA: TGTGCCAGCAGCTTCGGGACAGAAACGGAAAATTCACCCCTCCACTTT. Encoded protein: CASSFGTETENSPLHF.

The chain links TRBV30 to TRBJ1-1; D is possibly TRBD1 (6 bases). V gave up 2 bases and J gave up 3 bases, with 13 bases separating them. The CDR3 totals 14 residues. Germline CDR1 is GTSNPN and CDR2 is SVGIG (reference sequence). The CDR3 loop is CAWSSGGAYTEAFF. CDR3 in DNA: TGTGCCTGGAGTTCGGGGGGCGCGTACACTGAAGCTTTCTTT. Full variable domain (outside the CDR3, taken from reference TRBV30 and TRBJ1-1): SQTIHQWPATLVQPVGSPLSLECTVEGTSNPNLYWYRQAAGRGLQLLFYSVGIGQISSEVPQNLSASRPQDRQFILSSKKLLLSDSGFYLCAWSSGGAYTEAFFGQGTRLTVV.

The chain couples TRBV6-6 to TRBJ1-1; the match to TRBD1 covers 7 bases. The junction had 23 bases not matched to a gene; V was cut back by 5 bases and J by 5 bases. This CDR3 has 19 residues. CDR1 is MNHNY and CDR2 is SVGAGI in the germline V gene (reference sequence). The CDR3 is CASSHSRSRQGQSVTEAFF. The CDR3 coding sequence is TGTGCCAGCAGTCACAGTCGATCGAGACAGGGCCAGTCTGTGACTGAAGCTTTCTTT.

V is TRBV7-9 and J is TRBJ2-4; D ambiguous. The CDR3 has 14 residues. The V gene lost 5 bases and the J gene lost 1 base, with 9 bases spanning the gap. The germline V gene encodes CDR1 SEHNR and CDR2 FQNEAQ (reference sequence). The CDR3 DNA reads TGTGCCAGCAGCCCCGACTTGGCCAAAAACATTCAGTACTTC. Its translation: CASSPDLAKNIQYF.

The rearrangement links TRBV5-8 to TRBJ2-4; D is possibly TRBD2 (7 bases). CDR3 size: 13 residues. The germline V gene encodes CDR1 SGHTS and CDR2 YDEGEE. V was cut by 5 bases and J by 9 bases, with 15 bases left in between. Here the CDR3 reads CASSSRGGGIQYF. In DNA form, the CDR3 reads TGTGCCAGCAGTTCGAGGGGAGGGGGCATTCAGTACTTC.

There are a few counts of this clone. This chain joins TRBV28 and TRBJ2-1, with 7 bases fitting TRBD1. Trimming at V came to 7 bases and at J to 3 bases, leaving 12 bases not matched to a gene. This CDR3 has 16 amino acids. Germline loops: CDR1 MDHEN, CDR2 SYDVKM. CDR3 sequence (DNA): TGTGCCAGCACCGATGACCCGGGGACAGTCTACAATGAGCAGTTCTTC. Translated: CASTDDPGTVYNEQFF.

V usage is TRBV4-1 and J usage is TRBJ2-6, with D perhaps TRBD2 (6 bases). V shed 1 base and J shed 1 base, with 20 bases lying between them. This CDR3 spans 20 amino acids. The germline V gene has CDR1 MGHRA and CDR2 YSYEKL. CDR3: CASSQGRAIGGTSGANVLTF. The CDR3 nucleotides read TGCGCCAGCAGCCAAGGGAGGGCGATTGGAGGGACGTCTGGGGCCAACGTCCTGACTTTC.

This chain uses TRBV18 with TRBJ2-7; 7 bases align to TRBD2. The germline V gene has CDR1 KGHSH and CDR2 LQKENI. Trimming cost V 5 bases and J 4 bases; bases outside gene matches: 8. The CDR3 contains 14 residues. This CDR3 reads CASSVGTGGYEQYF. The CDR3 DNA reads TGTGCCAGCTCAGTAGGAACGGGAGGATACGAGCAGTACTTC.

The CDR3, as DNA: TGTGCCAGCAGCTTAGGTTGGGGAGGGGATGAGCAGTTCTTC. Its protein is CASSLGWGGDEQFF. The V gene is TRBV7-9, the J gene TRBJ2-1; the match to TRBD2 covers 7 bases. Per germline, CDR1 SEHNR and CDR2 FQNEAQ (reference sequence). V shed 1 base and J 8 bases; nucleotides not matched to a gene: 5. There are 14 residues in the CDR3. Using reference TRBV7-9 and TRBJ2-1 for the parts outside the CDR3, the full variable domain is DTGVSQNPRHKITKRGQNVTFRCDPISEHNRLYWYRQTLGQGPEFLTYFQNEAQLEKSRLLSDRFSAERPKGSFSTLEIQRTEQGDSAMYLCASSLGWGGDEQFFGPGTRLTVL.

The chain is built from TRBV21-1 and TRBJ1-6; the table's D call, TRBD1, has no DNA check behind it. TRBV21-1 is a pseudogene segment. CDR3 length: 17 amino acids. Written as DNA, the CDR3 is TGTGCCAGCAGCCTCCGAGACAGGGAACACCTGGGGTCACCCCTCCACTTT. Amino acids: CASSLRDREHLGSPLHF.

The V call is TRBV23-1, the J call TRBJ2-5; 8 nucleotides agree with TRBD1. TRBV23-1 is an open reading frame, and its role is uncertain. CDR3 length: 16 residues. Trimming removed 8 bases from V and 4 bases from J; junction bases left unmatched: 15. The CDR3 coding sequence is TGCGCCAGCGGTTCTAGGGGACAGGAGATGGGAGAGACCCAGTACTTC. Translated: CASGSRGQEMGETQYF.

This clone has more than one count but fewer than ten. The chain joins TRBV14 to TRBJ1-3; tentatively, D is TRBD1 (6 bases). The CDR3 sequence is 13 residues long. V was pared by 8 bases and J by 3 bases, with 11 bases between. Germline CDR1 and CDR2: SGHDN and FVKESK. The CDR3, as DNA: TGTGCCAGCGCTCTAGGGGGTGGAAACACCATATATTTT. This codes for CASALGGGNTIYF.

This clone occurred a few times. This rearrangement joins TRBV2 to TRBJ2-7, with a tentative D call TRBD1 (8 bases). CDR1 is SNHLY, CDR2 FYNNEI, per germline. This CDR3 comprises 15 residues. V was clipped by 4 bases and J by 3 bases, with 16 bases between them. CDR3 DNA: TGTGCCAGCAGTGCGGAACAGGGGGGGAACTACGAGCAGTACTTC. As protein: CASSAEQGGNYEQYF.

The V call is TRBV28, the J call TRBJ2-7, with 12 bases lining up with TRBD2. The V gene's germline CDR1 is MDHEN and CDR2 SYDVKM. V trimming: 4 bases; J trimming: 3 bases; junction bases outside the gene matches: 4. This CDR3 is 15 amino acids long. The CDR3 loop is CASSSLTSGGYEQYF. The CDR3 DNA reads TGTGCCAGCAGTTCGTTGACTAGCGGGGGCTACGAGCAGTACTTC.